This T cell receptor (beta chain) was captured by sequencing in a study of cytomegalovirus exposure and HLA in healthy donors (dated by TCRdb to between 2016 and 2019). Looking at the study overall: An earlier analysis of several hundred of the donors reported 250 to 300 Gb of sequence data and 100 million to 120 million unique TCR beta sequences obtained from 180 million or so T cells. An early release that covered 640 HLA-typed donors contained approximately 290 gigabases of sequencing data and some 87 million unique TCR sequences. Among the roughly 400 genotyped donors, about 85% belonged to the genetic ancestry cluster associated with self-reported Caucasian donors. The study aimed to test whether signatures of past pathogen exposure could be identified by cataloging public T cell receptors. Using immunosequencing, the study profiled T cell repertoires from about 620 subjects and related those repertoires to cytomegalovirus serostatus. A separate validation cohort of about 110 different subjects was used in addition to the 666-subject first cohort. To predict cytomegalovirus infection status, the study combined high-throughput TCR immunosequencing, statistical association of individual TCRs with disease status, and machine learning. A later analysis re-examined previously published TCR beta repertoires from 500 to 700 donors and added high-resolution HLA genotyping to investigate patterns of TCR occurrence. Rather than drawing on any new phenotypic data, the later analysis identified candidate immune exposures from TCR beta sequences and the way those sequences occurred across donors. To decide whether each TCR beta V gene segment behaved as functional or pseudogenic, an earlier analysis of several hundred of the donors relied on high-throughput TCR beta sequencing. Alongside the repertoire data, information on donor age, sex, ethnicity and CMV serostatus was compiled. A later genetic analysis used genome-wide SNP genotypes for 398 of the 666 donors, treating that subset as a discovery cohort. All discovery cohort repertoires had been generated on a single sequencing platform. HLA typing included class I and class II loci at four-digit resolution. Typing coverage differed by locus: A, B, C, DRB1 and DQB1 were typed in roughly 629-640 donors, DQA1 in 500 to 550, DPA1 in 600 to 610, and DPB1 in 400 to 490. Several DR-DQ haplotypes were treated as single units for association and clustering because of strong linkage in the cohort. Among some 400 genotyped donors of the cohort, an average of approximately 200,000 unique TCR beta nucleotide sequences was sequenced per donor, of which about 19% were non-productive. General conclusions and limits of the study: In a later analysis, several top co-occurrence clusters were reported to appear linked to parvovirus B19, influenza, CMV and Epstein-Barr virus. Correlated functional status among segregating V segments might be attributable to linkage disequilibrium, but an unknown experimental factor could not be ruled out. Roughly uniform sequencing depth across donors was assumed in presence/absence analyses, although this assumption may not hold. For the cohort, immune exposure information was limited to CMV serostatus. In a later analysis, the rate of TCR association differed among HLA loci, with DRB1 alleles having the most associated TCRs and HLA-C alleles having the fewest. A later genetic analysis associated a missense DCLRE1C variant with V-gene and J-gene trimming of TCR beta chains, and an independent cohort replicated the association. In this cohort, only TCR beta chains were sequenced, and detectable features were limited by the absence of alpha or paired-chain data. The study listed around 160 TCR beta chains as associated with cytomegalovirus. The classifier was reported to diagnose cytomegalovirus status with high specificity and sensitivity in both the original cohort and the validation cohort. While some public TCRs were present in many individuals, most TCR sequences turned up only very rarely across donors. In a later analysis, most CMV-associated TCR beta chains were found to appear HLA-restricted, with HLA associations seemingly driven largely by CMV exposure. When HLA alleles, especially DR and DQ, strongly co-occurred, attributing TCR associations to individual alleles was difficult. At a false discovery rate of 0.05, a later analysis linked 15,000 to 20,000 TCR beta sequences to specific HLA alleles. Three of the identified cytomegalovirus-associated TCR beta chains were confirmed in vitro to be specific for cytomegalovirus antigens. The earlier analysis of 450 to 700 of the donors excluded 15 to 20 rarely observed V segments, including chromosome 9 orphons, because counts were too low. Compared with the approximately 700-donor mean, donors in an Asian-associated ancestry cluster had fewer N-insertions in productive TCRs, according to a later genetic analysis. The authors suggested that the approach could potentially be extended to other disease states and immunological phenotypes. Some IMGT-functional V segments, including TRBV6-2 and TRBV6-3, could not be told apart with the 87-base-pair reads, so those segments were excluded. Broadly in line with IMGT annotations, most TCR beta V segments showed up in productive rearrangements about 90% or about 30% of the time in an earlier analysis of several hundred of the donors. A further reported finding was that TCR beta sequences accurately predicted the HLA-A and HLA-B alleles for most subjects in the first cohort. A later analysis found that HLA-associated TCR beta chains were more clonally expanded and had lower generation probabilities than equally common non-associated chains. A cluster of highly shared sequence variants was judged likely to represent a technical artifact of the sequencing pipeline. Because some donors lacked HLA typing at each locus, the association tests relied only on the typed subset.

This clone was seen more than once but under ten times. Its antigen remains unidentified. Qualities for individual bases were not recorded, and no much larger clone is one base off. The CDR3 holds 14 amino acids from the cysteine to the phenylalanine. Only the CDR3 DNA is retained, 42 bases long and in frame from the first base. The germline V gene sets CDR1 to SGHRS and CDR2 to YFSETQ. The junction carries 8 bases between V and J, which are trimmed by 1 base and 0 bases respectively. The cohort was made up of 650 to 700 healthy bone marrow donors. All cohort members were sampled while nominally healthy, although unrecorded immune exposures were likely present. The donor tested CMV seronegative and was one of the 352 seronegative cohort members. A peripheral blood sample was collected from each donor, and TCR beta sequencing was performed on peripheral blood mononuclear cells. Genomic DNA was extracted from the blood cell samples with the Qiagen DNeasy Blood Extraction Kit.

The library relied on the immunoSEQ multiplex PCR assay. For the multiplex PCR, a mixture combining 60 forward primers for TCR Vbeta segments and 13 reverse primers for TCR Jbeta segments was used. Amplification of the CDR3 region of rearranged TCR beta genes was performed with a multiplex PCR assay on genomic DNA. The amplified TCR beta libraries were sequenced on the Illumina HiSeq System as 87-base-pair reads. The authors' analysis ran thus. A later analysis tallied about 77 million unique TCR beta chains across the approximately 670 repertoires, and some 10 million of those chains were shared by two or more donors. Raw reads were error-corrected and collapsed into unique sequences with a nearest-neighbor algorithm that merged closely related sequences to remove PCR and sequencing errors. CDR3 sequences were aligned to IMGT reference sequences to assign V, D and J gene segments. Each retained sequence needed at least a six-nucleotide match to both a V gene segment and a J gene segment. A rearrangement was called productive if the CDR3 had no stop codons and remained in frame with V and J, and every other rearrangement was called non-productive. Following IMGT convention, CDR3 was defined as the stretch from the second conserved V-encoded cysteine up to the conserved J-encoded phenylalanine. The earlier analysis of roughly 590 of the donors excluded any sequence lacking an unambiguous match to a single V gene segment. In an earlier analysis of a few hundred of the donors, a V segment was called functional when productive rearrangements were above 56.7%, and segregating when the standard deviation between donors exceeded 5%. To diagnose cytomegalovirus status from the catalog of TCR beta chain sequences, a statistical classification framework was built. V and J gene assignment, in a later analysis, came from comparing TCR nucleotide sequences with IMGT/GENE-DB human TR gene sequences. Using the TCRdist pipeline, a later analysis assigned CDR3 sequences along with most-parsimonious VDJ recombination scenarios. In a later analysis, each TCR beta chain was defined by its CDR3 amino acid sequence together with its V-gene family, and reads lacking a unique V-gene family were excluded. In a later analysis, fewer than 650 highly shared, low-generation-probability nucleotide sequences were removed to address suspected cross-contamination and a sequencing artifact. For each public chain, a later analysis derived a clonal expansion index from normalized ranks of inferred template counts within each repertoire. Generation probabilities in a later analysis came from a VDJ recombination model fitted to out-of-frame rearrangements, and those results were checked against IGoR. Hypergeometric tests were used in a later analysis to score TCR-TCR, TCR-HLA and TCR-CMV co-occurrence, with a repertoire-size bias correction applied to the TCR pairs. False discovery rates were estimated in a later analysis by permuting HLA or CMV assignments 20 times. In a later analysis, co-occurring TCRs were grouped using DBSCAN, with TCRdist sequence similarity added in when clustering inside HLA-allele-positive subsets. Repertoires with fewer than 30,000 or more than 120,000 public chains were left out of co-occurrence clustering, as were a handful of repertoires with anomalous nucleotide sharing. The source is immuneACCESS, and TCRdb retained only in-frame sequences with V and J called. Part of the clones is not carried over; for the studies checked, unresolved V genes explain less than half of this, and the remainder is unexplained. D and trimming come from the DNA, and the V and J calls and clone size come from that table. Across this sample there are about 180,000 clones, with about 80% seen only once. The biggest ten clones account for 1.5% to 2% of the sample.

Sample: PBMCs. The sequence links TRBV5-1 to TRBJ2-7; the D gene is perhaps TRBD2, from 6 matching bases. The clonotype comes from a woman aged 25 to 39 in good health and CMV-seronegative. The CDR3 region has the sequence CASSLLGGSYEQYF. The sequence in DNA is TGCGCCAGCAGCTTGTTGGGGGGCTCCTACGAGCAGTACTTC.